Below, 27 T cell receptor beta chains from the same sample are listed, as sequenced in a study of blood T cells in healthy people across ages. It was with a sample-barcoded 5' primer and a J-beta primer mix that a second PCR of roughly 7 to 12 cycles was run. TCRdb analysed the 5' RACE reads with MiXCR anew, one entry per CDR3 protein. The sample carries more than 750,000 distinct CDR3 sequences, 25% to 30% recorded once. This same sample was also taken into another study, of T cells of mothers and their children.

The sequenced sample was blood. The receptors stem from a woman in her forties in good health.

A word on this clonotype: The conserved phenylalanine or tryptophan is not found at the CDR3 terminus, so this likely reflects a read error. V is TRBV14 and J is TRBJ2-5, with D maybe TRBD1 (5 bases). The CDR3 extends over 16 amino acids. Germline V gene data show CDR1 as SGHDN and CDR2 as FVKESK. DNA for the CDR3: TGTGCCAACAGCCAAGATCCAGGACACTTTCAAGAGACCCAGTACGTC. It codes for CANSQDPGHFQETQYV.

The chain couples TRBV12-3 or TRBV12-4 to TRBJ2-3; no clear D gene. Trimming pared 9 bases from V and 3 bases from J, leaving 7 bases between. This CDR3 has 11 residues. Here the CDR3 DNA reads TGTGCCAGAAGCCCGACAGATACGCAGTATTTT. The encoded protein is CARSPTDTQYF.

The chain combines TRBV5-6 with TRBJ2-5, with D maybe TRBD2 (7 bases). Trimming cost V 2 bases and J 6 bases, with 20 bases left between them. In germline, CDR1 is SGHDT, CDR2 YYEEEE. This CDR3 comprises 16 residues. CDR3 coding DNA: TGTGCCAGCAGCTTAACCACAGAGGGGGGGGCCCAGACCCAGTACTTC. Its protein product is CASSLTTEGGAQTQYF. Full variable domain (missing parts from reference TRBV5-6 and TRBJ2-5): DAGVTQSPTHLIKTRGQQVTLRCSPKSGHDTVSWYQQALGQGPQFIFQYYEEEERQRGNFPDRFSGHQFPNYSSELNVNALLLGDSALYLCASSLTTEGGAQTQYFGPGTRLLVL.

This rearrangement joins TRBV20-1 to TRBJ1-2; 7 bases match TRBD1. Germline V gene lookup returns CDR1 DFQATT and CDR2 SNEGSKA (reference sequence). The V segment lost 5 bases and the J segment 6 bases; nucleotides outside the gene matches: 9. The CDR3 consists of 13 residues. CDR3 sequence reads: CSAPHQGEDGYTF. As DNA, the CDR3 is TGCAGTGCTCCCCACCAGGGGGAAGATGGCTACACCTTC.

This clonotype appeared many times. This sequence joins TRBV18 and TRBJ2-1, with TRBD2 as a possible D gene (6 bases). The V gene lost 1 base and the J gene lost 5 bases, with 6 bases spanning the gap. CDR3 size: 13 residues. Germline loops: CDR1 KGHSH, CDR2 LQKENI. The CDR3 nucleotides are TGTGCCAGCTCACCACGGGAGGACAATGAGCAGTTCTTC. Encoded protein: CASSPREDNEQFF.

This clonotype was detected only a few times. The chain couples TRBV12-3 or TRBV12-4 to TRBJ2-1; D is undetermined. The V and J ends lost 6 bases and 8 bases respectively, with 8 bases between them. The CDR3 sequence is 11 residues long. In nucleotides, the CDR3 is TGTGCCAGCAGATCTGTGCATGAGCAGTTCTTC. This codes for CASRSVHEQFF.

CDR3: CASSPSWGSLAYEQYF. CDR3 nucleotide sequence: TGCGCCAGCAGCCCTAGTTGGGGCTCTCTCGCCTACGAGCAGTACTTC. The rearrangement joins TRBV4-3 to TRBJ2-7, with D maybe TRBD1 (5 bases). The CDR3 extends over 16 amino acids. Trimming shortened V by 4 bases and J by 2 bases, and 18 bases separated the two germline ends. Germline V CDR1 and CDR2: LGHNA, YSLEER.

Details on this clonotype: One end of the junction does not line up with germline, which may come from a read error. V gene TRBV4-3 combines with J gene TRBJ1-5, with 7 bases matching TRBD1. Germline values: CDR1 LGHNA, CDR2 YSLEER. This CDR3 contains 15 residues. This chain's CDR3 is CASSLDRDSDQPQHF. The CDR3 nucleotides are TGCGCCAGCAGCCTTGACAGGGATAGCGATCAGCCCCAGCATTTT.

The rearrangement uses TRBV29-1 and TRBJ1-1; D unresolved. Deletions cut 4 bases from V and 0 bases from J, with 9 bases between. Germline V gene data show CDR1 as SQVTM and CDR2 as ANQGSEA. CDR3 length: 13 residues. The CDR3 DNA is TGCAGCGTTGGCCAGGTTATGAACACTGAAGCTTTCTTT. Its protein product is CSVGQVMNTEAFF.

This clonotype came up a few times. The chain uses TRBV15 and TRBJ1-1; no clear D. This CDR3 is 15 amino acids long. Germline CDR1 reads LNHNV; CDR2 reads YYDKDF (reference sequence). Trimming left V 3 bases short and J 1 base short, with 12 bases between. The CDR3 sequence is CATSSIFRENTEAFF. The CDR3 bases are TGTGCCACCAGCAGTATTTTTCGGGAGAACACTGAAGCTTTCTTT.

The table lists this clonotype with many counts. The V gene is TRBV12-3 or TRBV12-4, the J gene TRBJ2-5; the match to TRBD1 covers 9 bases. V lost 3 bases to trimming and J lost 5 bases; unmatched junction nucleotides: 7. The CDR3 extends over 15 amino acids. The CDR3: CASSFGQGFGETQYF. The CDR3 DNA follows: TGTGCCAGCAGTTTTGGACAGGGGTTCGGGGAGACCCAGTACTTC.

This clonotype was detected many times. This sequence joins TRBV25-1 and TRBJ2-7, with 8 positions matching TRBD1. The CDR3 spans 15 residues. The germline CDR1 and CDR2 sequences are MGHDK and SYGVNS. Trimming cost V 2 bases and J 2 bases; bases outside gene matches: 5. The CDR3 reads CASSEPKQGAYEQYF. The CDR3 nucleotides read TGTGCCAGCAGTGAACCTAAACAGGGGGCCTACGAGCAGTACTTC.

The V and J genes are TRBV20-1 and TRBJ1-4; D is uncertain. The V gene lost 3 bases and the J gene lost 8 bases, with 10 bases spanning the gap. CDR3 length: 12 residues. The germline CDR1 and CDR2 sequences are DFQATT and SNEGSKA (reference sequence). CDR3 protein: CSASSGEEKLFF. The CDR3 DNA sequence: TGCAGTGCTAGTTCAGGAGAGGAAAAACTGTTTTTT.

This clonotype was counted ten times or more. The chain uses TRBV6-4 and TRBJ2-3; 10 bases are shared with TRBD2. The junction had 7 bases not matched to a gene; V was cut back by 6 bases and J by 1 base. The CDR3 consists of 16 residues. Germline V gene lookup returns CDR1 MRHNA and CDR2 SNTAGT. The CDR3 loop is CASSATTSGGTDTQYF. CDR3 in DNA: TGTGCCAGCAGCGCCACCACTAGCGGGGGCACAGATACGCAGTATTTT.

The chain links TRBV5-1 to TRBJ2-4, with 7 bases aligning to TRBD1. CDR1 and CDR2 (germline): SGHRS, YFSETQ. Losses at the gene ends were 7 bases for V and 13 bases for J; bases not matched to a gene: 17. The CDR3 has 14 amino acids. The CDR3 DNA sequence: TGCGCCAGCTCAGGGGACAGTGTAAGGAATGAGCAGTACTTC. It encodes CASSGDSVRNEQYF.

This clonotype was seen a handful of times. The chain joins TRBV28 to TRBJ2-7, with a weak D call TRBD1 (5 bases). Trimming cost V 0 bases and J 3 bases, with 12 bases left between them. Looked up from germline, CDR1 is MDHEN and CDR2 is SYDVKM. The CDR3 has 15 residues. CDR3 region: CASSLWRQTYYEQYF. CDR3 DNA: TGTGCCAGCAGTTTATGGAGACAGACTTACTACGAGCAGTACTTC. Looking up the rest from reference TRBV28 and TRBJ2-7 gives the full variable domain: DVKVTQSSRYLVKRTGEKVFLECVQDMDHENMFWYRQDPGLGLRLIYFSYDVKMKEKGDIPEGYSVSREKKERFSLILESASTNQTSMYLCASSLWRQTYYEQYFGPGTRLTVT.

CDR3 nucleotides: TGTGCCATCAGTGAAGTAGGTAGGGATCCGCTCGGGCAGTACTTC. As protein: CAISEVGRDPLGQYF. The chain is built from TRBV10-3 and TRBJ2-5; no clear D. The CDR3 has 15 amino acids. In germline, CDR1 is ENHRY, CDR2 SYGVKD. V dropped 3 bases and J dropped 11 bases, with 22 bases sitting between them.

The V and J genes are TRBV3-1 and TRBJ2-7, with 9 bases fitting TRBD1. This CDR3 contains 15 residues. The junction had 10 bases not matched to a gene; V was cut back by 5 bases and J by 5 bases. Germline CDR1 reads LGHDT; CDR2 reads YNNKEL (reference sequence). The CDR3 loop reads CASSVSGTGFNEQYF. Here the CDR3 DNA reads TGTGCCAGCAGCGTCTCCGGGACAGGGTTCAACGAGCAGTACTTC.

This clonotype was observed at least ten times. The chain combines TRBV12-3 or TRBV12-4 with TRBJ2-7, with TRBD1 matching over 8 bases. CDR3 length: 15 amino acids. V trimming: 6 bases; J trimming: 5 bases; junction bases outside the gene matches: 12. The CDR3 DNA reads as TGTGCCAGCAGCTTGGGAAGGACAGGGTTCAACGAGCAGTACTTC. It encodes CASSLGRTGFNEQYF.

V and J are TRBV27 and TRBJ2-1, with D perhaps matching TRBD2 (7 bases). Deletions cut 2 bases from V and 4 bases from J, with 24 bases between. This CDR3 spans 19 amino acids. Germline V gene sequence: CDR1 MNHEY, CDR2 SMNVEV (reference sequence). The CDR3 region is CASSLRGLWRGPIYNEQFF. The CDR3, as DNA: TGTGCCAGCAGTTTAAGGGGACTATGGCGGGGGCCGATTTACAATGAGCAGTTCTTC.

V gene TRBV29-1 combines with J gene TRBJ2-3; D might be TRBD2 (7 bases). Deletions cut 2 bases from V and 5 bases from J, with 17 bases between. The CDR3 is 15 amino acids. From germline, CDR1 is SQVTM and CDR2 ANQGSEA. The CDR3 DNA reads TGCAGCGTTGAACGGGGGGCCTTAGTTGAAGATACGCAGTATTTT. Translated: CSVERGALVEDTQYF.

This clonotype was seen only a few times. The rearrangement joins TRBV4-3 to TRBJ2-7; D is ambiguous. V lost 4 bases to trimming and J lost 2 bases, with 12 bases between them. This CDR3 spans 14 amino acids. CDR1 and CDR2 (germline): LGHNA, YSLEER. The CDR3 region is CASSPSVGPYEQYF. The CDR3 nucleotides read TGCGCCAGCAGCCCCTCCGTCGGTCCCTACGAGCAGTACTTC.

The V gene is TRBV27, the J gene TRBJ2-7, with 9 bases identical to TRBD1. In germline, CDR1 is MNHEY, CDR2 SMNVEV (reference sequence). V shed 3 bases, J shed 0 bases, and the junction held 6 bases outside the gene matches. This CDR3 is built from 16 residues. The CDR3, as DNA: TGTGCCAGCAGTTTCTTCTGGGGACAGGGCTCCTACGAGCAGTACTTC. As protein: CASSFFWGQGSYEQYF.

This clonotype was detected only a few times. The chain has TRBV4-3 and TRBJ1-5; maybe TRBD1 (6 bases). CDR1 and CDR2 from the germline V gene are LGHNA and YSLEER. Trimming shortened V by 4 bases and J by 7 bases, and 17 bases separated the two germline ends. The CDR3 length is 15 residues. Written as DNA, the CDR3 is TGCGCCAGCAGCCGAGACACCTTCGGGGGCCAGCCCCAGCATTTT. Protein: CASSRDTFGGQPQHF.

This clonotype occurred a few times. The gene calls are TRBV13 and TRBJ2-5; D unresolved. Trimming removed 1 base from V and 6 bases from J, with 9 bases in between. The germline CDR1 and CDR2 sequences are PRHDT and FYEKMQ (reference sequence). The CDR3 consists of 13 residues. CDR3 DNA sequence: TGTGCCAGCAGCTTAGACCTAGGGAAGACCCAGTACTTC. Translation gives CASSLDLGKTQYF.

The gene calls are TRBV7-2 and TRBJ2-1; 12 bases align to TRBD2. The germline V gene encodes CDR1 SGHTA and CDR2 FQGNSA. CDR3 size: 15 residues. V was clipped by 1 base and J by 7 bases; unmatched bases: 2. The CDR3 loop is CASSLGTSGINEQFF. The CDR3 bases are TGTGCCAGCAGCTTAGGGACTAGCGGGATAAATGAGCAGTTCTTC.

This clonotype has ten or more counts. The chain is built from TRBV11-2 and TRBJ2-5, with a possible D match to TRBD1 (5 bases). Germline V gene data show CDR1 as SGHAT and CDR2 as FQNNGV. V lost 1 base to trimming and J lost 5 bases, with 14 bases between them. The CDR3 length is 15 residues. The CDR3 coding sequence is TGTGCCAGCAGCTTAGGAAGGGGCCTCCCTGAGACCCAGTACTTC. Its translation is CASSLGRGLPETQYF.